Only a few counts were recorded for the clone carrying this TCR beta chain. The antigen is unknown. CDR1 is SEHNR, CDR2 FQNEAQ, per germline (reference sequence). With 5 bases removed from V and 7 bases from J, the gap between germline ends came to 11 bases. The CDR3 sequence is 13 residues long. This entry comes from a study of T-cell memory formation after mild COVID-19. For the study at large: TCR clusters were mostly confined to one donor each. Broader study findings: Pre-infection memory contained some responding clones, which suggested that cross-reactive memory had joined.

TCRdb used MiXCR to reprocess the 5' RACE reads, holding one entry per CDR3 protein. The repertoire holds around 300,000 distinct CDR3 sequences, with around 17% as singletons. This TCR was sampled from a man aged 18-30 years who had mild COVID-19 (a few samples of this study predate the infection). Cell type and time point are not known. The chain links TRBV7-9 to TRBJ1-4; D unclear. Sequenced material: PBMCs or a T cell subset sorted from them (not recorded which). The CDR3, as DNA: TGTGCCAGCAGCCTCCGAGGGATTGAAAAACTGTTTTTT. Translated: CASSLRGIEKLFF.